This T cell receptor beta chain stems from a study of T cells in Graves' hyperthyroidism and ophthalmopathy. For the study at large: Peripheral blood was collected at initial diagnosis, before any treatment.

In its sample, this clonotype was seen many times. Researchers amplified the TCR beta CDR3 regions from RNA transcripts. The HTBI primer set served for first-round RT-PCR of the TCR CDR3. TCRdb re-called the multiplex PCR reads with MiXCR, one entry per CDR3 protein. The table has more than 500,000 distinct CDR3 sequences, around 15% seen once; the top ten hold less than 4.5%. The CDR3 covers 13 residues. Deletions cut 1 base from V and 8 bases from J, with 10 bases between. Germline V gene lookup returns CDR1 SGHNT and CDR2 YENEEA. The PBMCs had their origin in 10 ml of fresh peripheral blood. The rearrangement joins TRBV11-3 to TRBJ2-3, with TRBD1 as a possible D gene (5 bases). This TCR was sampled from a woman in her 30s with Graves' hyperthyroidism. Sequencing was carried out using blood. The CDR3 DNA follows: TGTGCCAGCAGCTTAGTGGGTAGGGGTACGCAGTATTTT. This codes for CASSLVGRGTQYF.